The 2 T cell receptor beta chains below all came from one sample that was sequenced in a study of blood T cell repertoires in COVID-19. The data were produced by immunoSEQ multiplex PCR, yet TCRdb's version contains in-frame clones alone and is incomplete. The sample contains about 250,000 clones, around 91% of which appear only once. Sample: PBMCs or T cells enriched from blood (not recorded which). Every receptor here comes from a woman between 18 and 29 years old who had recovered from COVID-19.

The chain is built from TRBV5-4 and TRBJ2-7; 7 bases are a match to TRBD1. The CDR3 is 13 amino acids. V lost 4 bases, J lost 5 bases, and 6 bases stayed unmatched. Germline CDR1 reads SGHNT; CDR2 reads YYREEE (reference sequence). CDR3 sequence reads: CASSLRQGDEQYF. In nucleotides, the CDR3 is TGTGCCAGCAGCCTTAGACAGGGTGACGAGCAGTACTTC.

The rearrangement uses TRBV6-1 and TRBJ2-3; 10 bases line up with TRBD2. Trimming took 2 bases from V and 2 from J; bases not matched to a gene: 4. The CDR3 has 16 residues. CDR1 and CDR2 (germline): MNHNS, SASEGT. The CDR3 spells CASSELAGATTDTQYF. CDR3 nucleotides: TGTGCCAGCAGTGAACTAGCGGGGGCTACCACAGATACGCAGTATTTT.